This passage covers 18 T cell receptor beta chains from one sample sequenced in a study of kidney transplant recipient with SARS-CoV-2 infection. TCRdb re-called the reads through MiXCR, storing one row per CDR3 protein. The data contain about 240,000 distinct CDR3 sequences, under 30% of them singletons. The starting material was a blood sample, obtained at baseline and around day 120 from a kidney transplant recipient. These receptor sequences come from a male patient between 25 and 39 years old who had COVID-19 and was a kidney transplant recipient. Some T cells may have come from the graft donor.

In its sample, this clonotype was seen once. A much larger clone lies one base from this, so it may be a read error. This likely comes from a read error, as the CDR3 has no conserved phenylalanine or tryptophan at its end. CDR3: CAISVIGNEQFL. The CDR3 coding sequence is TGTGCCATCAGTGTCATCGGGAATGAGCAGTTCCTC. This chain joins TRBV10-3 and TRBJ2-1; D not certain. V was pared by 4 bases and J by 7 bases, with 8 bases between. This CDR3 spans 12 amino acids. The germline CDR1 and CDR2 sequences are ENHRY and SYGVKD.

This clonotype was seen at least ten times. The rearrangement uses TRBV28 and TRBJ1-2; TRBD1 might be the D (6 bases). Germline-derived CDR1 and CDR2 are MDHEN and SYDVKM. CDR3 length equals 14 residues. The V gene lost 3 bases and the J gene lost 9 bases, with 17 bases spanning the gap. The CDR3 protein is CASSLDSPSMSYTF. CDR3 DNA sequence: TGTGCCAGCAGTTTGGACAGTCCTTCTATGAGCTACACCTTC.

This clonotype has just a few counts. The CDR3 DNA reads as TGTGCCACCAGTGATAATCAGGGGGGGGCCAAAAACATTCAGTACTTC. Its translation is CATSDNQGGAKNIQYF. The rearrangement joins TRBV24-1 to TRBJ2-4, with D tentatively TRBD1 or TRBD2 (7 bases each). CDR1 KGHDR and CDR2 SFDVKD come from the germline V gene. The length of the CDR3 is 16 residues. Trimming took off 3 bases at V and 1 base at J, with 12 bases between the two ends.

This clonotype has ten or more counts. The J gene is TRBJ1-1, the V gene TRBV7-2; D not resolved. CDR3 size: 14 residues. Germline V gives CDR1 SGHTA, CDR2 FQGNSA. V was pared by 0 bases and J by 5 bases, with 10 bases between. CDR3: CASSLAQRGTEAFF. CDR3 sequence (DNA): TGTGCCAGCAGCTTAGCGCAGCGGGGTACTGAAGCTTTCTTT. Complete variable domain (other parts from reference TRBV7-2 and TRBJ1-1): GAGVSQSPSNKVTEKGKDVELRCDPISGHTALYWYRQSLGQGLEFLIYFQGNSAPDKSGLPSDRFSAERTGGSVSTLTIQRTQQEDSAVYLCASSLAQRGTEAFFGQGTRLTVV.

This clonotype has ten or more counts. The V and J genes are TRBV5-1 and TRBJ2-7, with TRBD2 matching over 11 bases. Germline values: CDR1 SGHRS, CDR2 YFSETQ. V dropped 0 bases and J dropped 1; count of bases not matched to a gene: 6. This CDR3 comprises 17 residues. In nucleotides, the CDR3 is TGCGCCAGCAGCTTGGGCCTAGCGGGAGGTATGTCCTACGAGCAGTACTTC. This translates into CASSLGLAGGMSYEQYF.

This clonotype was counted only a few times. The genes are TRBV9 and TRBJ2-4; the match to TRBD2 covers 10 bases. With 1 base clipped from V and 0 bases from J, the junction kept 7 bases outside the gene matches. The CDR3 runs to 18 residues. Germline V gives CDR1 SGDLS, CDR2 YYNGEE. The chain's CDR3 is CASSVSGGEGPAKNIQYF. The CDR3 DNA reads TGTGCCAGCAGCGTAAGCGGGGGGGAGGGTCCAGCCAAAAACATTCAGTACTTC.

Note on this clonotype: A much larger clone sits a single nucleotide away, making a read error possible. The rearrangement links TRBV28 to TRBJ1-2; the D gene is possibly TRBD1 (6 bases). Germline V gene data show CDR1 as MDHEN and CDR2 as SYDVKM. The CDR3 has 13 amino acids. The CDR3 DNA is TGTGCCAGCGGTTTTCAGGGGTCGGGCGGCTACACCTTC. Protein product: CASGFQGSGGYTF.

This clonotype was seen ten or more times. J is TRBJ2-2 and V is TRBV5-4; D might be TRBD2 (5 bases). Germline V CDR1 and CDR2: SGHNT, YYREEE (reference sequence). CDR3 size: 14 residues. V was shortened by 0 bases and J by 5 bases, with 8 bases between the two germline ends. The CDR3 protein is CASSLERQTGELFF. The CDR3 DNA reads as TGTGCCAGCAGCTTGGAGCGGCAGACCGGGGAGCTGTTTTTT.

This clonotype showed up many times. The V gene is TRBV5-1, the J gene TRBJ1-6; unclear D gene. CDR1 is SGHRS and CDR2 is YFSETQ in the germline V gene. The CDR3 is made up of 13 amino acids. V lost 4 bases, J lost 5 bases, and 7 bases lay in between. CDR3 sequence (DNA): TGCGCCAGCAGCGACGTGGATAATTCACCCCTCCACTTT. Translated, it gives CASSDVDNSPLHF.

As to this clonotype: It may be a read error: a sequence one base away is much more abundant. V and J are TRBV2 and TRBJ2-4, with TRBD1 identical over 7 bases. The J call may be in error: the DNA end matches TRBJ2-7 better. CDR1 is SNHLY and CDR2 is FYNNEI in the germline V gene. The CDR3 spans 12 residues. CDR3 region: CASSGQAYEQYF. In nucleotides, the CDR3 is TGTGCCAGCAGCGGACAGGCCTACGAGCAGTACTTC.

Comments on this clonotype: A much larger clone sits a single nucleotide away, making a read error possible. The CDR3 sequence: CGSTNYDSRKTYGYTF. In DNA form, the CDR3 reads TGTGGCAGTACAAACTATGATAGCCGAAAGACCTATGGCTACACCTTC. V usage is TRBV8-2 and J usage is TRBJ1-2. TRBV8-2 is reported as a pseudogene. The CDR3 length is 16 residues.

This clonotype came up many times. V usage is TRBV6-5 and J usage is TRBJ1-3, with TRBD1 matching 9 bases. After removal of 7 bases from V and 8 bases from J, the junction contained 3 bases not matched to a gene. The germline CDR1 and CDR2 sequences are MNHEY and SVGAGI. The CDR3 totals 12 residues. As DNA, the CDR3 is TGTGCCAGCAAGGACAGGGGATACACCATATATTTT. Its translation: CASKDRGYTIYF.

Remarks on this clonotype: This may come from a read error, since a much larger clone is one base off. CDR3 sequence: CASGSWAGYNGELFF. The CDR3 DNA sequence: TGTGCTAGTGGGTCCTGGGCAGGCTACAACGGGGAGCTGTTTTTT. V is TRBV12-5 and J is TRBJ2-2; no definite D call. CDR3 length: 15 amino acids. Trimming removed 6 bases at V and 7 bases at J, with 18 bases between. The germline gives CDR1 LGHNT, CDR2 FRNRAP.

As to this clonotype: A clone one base away is much larger, so this may be a read error. Because it lacks the conserved phenylalanine or tryptophan at the end, this CDR3 is likely a read error. This chain joins TRBV4-3 and TRBJ1-2; D unresolved. Per germline, CDR1 LGHNA and CDR2 YSLEER. This CDR3 region has 17 residues. V was pared by 4 bases and J by 4 bases, with 22 bases between. The CDR3 nucleotides read TGCGCCAGCAGCCTGTTTGTAGGACGTCGAAAGACCTATGGCTACACCTCC. Translation: CASSLFVGRRKTYGYTS.

A word on this clonotype: This sequence may be a read error, since a much larger clone differs from it by one base. The chain has TRBV24-1 and TRBJ2-3; no definite D call. Germline V CDR1 and CDR2: KGHDR, SFDVKD. The CDR3 contains 16 residues. This CDR3 is CGTSDLRLHGTDTQYF. The CDR3 DNA reads TGTGGCACCAGTGACCTACGACTCCACGGCACAGATACGCAGTATTTT.

To note about this clonotype: A much larger clone differs from this one at a single base, so this may be a read error. The chain carries TRBV20-1 and TRBJ2-5, with D uncertain. Germline CDR1 DFQATT, CDR2 SNEGSKA (reference sequence). The CDR3 consists of 12 residues. CDR3 DNA sequence: TGCAGTGCTAGAGATCGACCCTACGAGCAGTGCTTC. Protein: CSARDRPYEQCF.

The sample holds many counts of this clonotype. The CDR3 DNA is TGTGCCAGCAGTTTAGATCAGGGAGGCACTGAAGCTTTCTTT. Amino acid sequence: CASSLDQGGTEAFF. The chain employs TRBV12-3 or TRBV12-4 and TRBJ1-1; maybe TRBD1 (5 bases). The CDR3 has 14 residues. Trimming cost V 1 base and J 4 bases, with 10 bases left between them.

Notes on this clonotype: A much larger clone differs by one base, so this may be a read error. CDR3 nucleotide sequence: TGTGCCAGCAGTGGTAAGTTAGGTGGGAGAAGGACCTATGGCTACACCTTC. It encodes CASSGKLGGRRTYGYTF. The rearrangement uses TRBV6-1 and TRBJ1-2; D is undetermined. The CDR3 covers 17 residues. Germline loops: CDR1 MNHNS, CDR2 SASEGT. The V end was cut by 4 bases, the J end by 4 bases, with 22 bases between.